This TCR beta chain was recorded in a study of blood T cell repertoires in COVID-19. Study summary: From T cells, B-cell-depleted T cells, or PBMCs came the material, which was cDNA or gDNA.

Some clones are missing from TCRdb's copy, which holds only in-frame ones; the method was immunoSEQ multiplex PCR. Altogether roughly 92,000 clones are present, roughly 89% being singletons, with the ten largest covering around 4.1%. The clonotype was recovered from a woman older than 75 with active or convalescent COVID-19. Sequenced sample: peripheral blood.

The chain's CDR3 is CASRGQETQYF. In DNA, the CDR3 is TGTGCCAGCCGGGGCCAAGAGACCCAGTACTTC. The chain uses TRBV3-1 (or the pseudogene TRBV3-2) and TRBJ2-5; tentative D call: TRBD2 (5 bases). V dropped 8 bases and J dropped 1 base, with 5 bases sitting between them. Per the germline V gene, CDR1 is LGHDT and CDR2 is YNNKEL (reference sequence). This CDR3 has 11 amino acids.